Presented here are 20 T cell receptor beta chains from one specimen sequenced in a study of T-cell memory formation after mild COVID-19 (TCRdb year 2021). The library came from 5' RACE. Sequencing instrument: Illumina NovaSeq 6000. TCRdb applied fastp at Q25 and MiXCR to the public reads, then kept only in-frame beta chains. CDR3 protein sequences are deduplicated, and each keeps its most common genes and DNA. Present in this sample are about 560,000 distinct CDR3 sequences, 15% to 20% of which were seen just once. Roughly 8.2% of the sample rests with the top ten. Sample: PBMCs or a T cell subset sorted from them (not recorded which). The receptors were gathered from an adult woman who had mild COVID-19 (a few samples of this study predate the infection). The sample titles of this study are shuffled in the database, so cell type and time point are left out; the donor was told from shared clones.

This clonotype came up a few times. The chain combines TRBV9 with TRBJ2-1; tentative D call: TRBD2 (6 bases). Germline CDR1 and CDR2: SGDLS and YYNGEE. CDR3 size: 15 residues. V was pared by 0 bases and J by 8 bases, with 15 bases between. CDR3 in amino acids: CASSVVTSGTHEQFF. The CDR3 coding sequence is TGTGCCAGCAGCGTAGTGACTAGTGGGACCCATGAGCAGTTCTTC.

This clonotype was seen a few times. The chain uses TRBV6-2 or TRBV6-3 and TRBJ2-1; TRBD2 agrees at 12 bases. This CDR3 is built from 17 residues. J gave up 7 bases and V 5 bases, and 12 bases lay outside the gene matches. Germline V gene data show CDR1 as MNHEY and CDR2 as SVGEGT. CDR3 DNA sequence: TGTGCCAGCAGTGACCCTCCTAGCGGGAGGGCCTCTAATGAGCAGTTCTTC. Translation gives CASSDPPSGRASNEQFF.

The chain has TRBV29-1 and TRBJ2-7; D is uncertain. The CDR3 loop spans 12 amino acids. CDR1 and CDR2 from the germline V gene are SQVTM and ANQGSEA. The V gene lost 4 bases and the J gene lost 0 bases, with 7 bases spanning the gap. CDR3 DNA: TGCAGCGTTGGGGCAGACTCCTACGAGCAGTACTTC. Translated, it gives CSVGADSYEQYF.

This clonotype occurred a few times. The rearrangement joins TRBV4-3 to TRBJ2-1, with D tentatively TRBD2 (5 bases). Germline CDR1 reads LGHNA; CDR2 reads YSLEER. The CDR3 has 14 amino acids. Trimming pared 2 bases from V and 7 bases from J, leaving 12 bases between. CDR3 protein: CASSQTVGVNEQFF. For the CDR3, the DNA is TGCGCCAGCAGCCAAACGGTGGGAGTTAATGAGCAGTTCTTC.

This clonotype has just a few counts. The V and J genes are TRBV12-3 or TRBV12-4 and TRBJ2-2, with 15 nucleotides matching TRBD2. The CDR3 runs 18 residues. V lost 6 bases and J lost 6; bases outside the gene matches: 11. The CDR3 loop is CASSLPGLAGGEPGELFF. CDR3 sequence (DNA): TGTGCCAGCAGCCTACCGGGACTAGCGGGGGGAGAACCCGGGGAGCTGTTTTTT.

The chain is built from TRBV4-3 and TRBJ2-2; 10 nucleotides match TRBD2. From germline, CDR1 is LGHNA and CDR2 YSLEER. V gave up 0 bases and J gave up 4 bases; unmatched junction bases: 8. The CDR3 extends over 18 amino acids. DNA of the CDR3: TGCGCCAGCAGCCAAGATATCGGAGCGGGAGGGCGCACCGGGGAGCTGTTTTTT. It codes for CASSQDIGAGGRTGELFF.

The chain employs TRBV4-1 and TRBJ2-3, with 7 positions matching TRBD1. The CDR3 spans 15 residues. The V gene end was trimmed by 2 bases and the J gene end by 7 bases; junction bases not matched to a gene: 9. CDR1 and CDR2 from the germline V gene are MGHRA and YSYEKL. This CDR3 reads CASSQSGQVGHTQYF. CDR3 nucleotide sequence: TGCGCCAGCAGCCAATCAGGACAGGTCGGTCATACGCAGTATTTT.

The genes are TRBV11-3 and TRBJ1-1; D gene unclear. Germline values: CDR1 SGHNT, CDR2 YENEEA. The CDR3 is made up of 13 amino acids. Trimming removed 1 base at V and 7 bases at J, with 10 bases between. The CDR3 DNA sequence: TGTGCCAGCAGCTTAGGGGCCTTTAATGAAGCTTTCTTT. Translation gives CASSLGAFNEAFF.

This clonotype was counted between two and nine times. The chain joins TRBV6-6 to TRBJ2-2, with D possibly matching TRBD2 (6 bases). Germline assignment: CDR1 MNHNY and CDR2 SVGAGI (reference sequence). V dropped 9 bases and J dropped 3 bases, with 17 bases sitting between them. CDR3 length: 15 residues. CDR3 loop: CASSGTLTYTGELFF. CDR3 coding DNA: TGTGCCAGTTCCGGGACTTTGACTTACACCGGGGAGCTGTTTTTT.

V usage is TRBV7-8 and J usage is TRBJ2-3; the D gene is possibly TRBD1 (6 bases). This CDR3 has 17 amino acids. With 5 bases removed from V and 2 bases from J, the gap between germline ends came to 20 bases. Germline loops: CDR1 SGHVS, CDR2 FQNEAQ. The CDR3 nucleotides read TGTGCCAGCAGCAGAGGGACACTCTCCCCCACCACAGATACGCAGTATTTT. Protein product: CASSRGTLSPTTDTQYF.

This chain links TRBV12-3 or TRBV12-4 with TRBJ2-3, with 8 bases identical to TRBD2. V lost 7 bases to trimming and J lost 8 bases; unmatched junction nucleotides: 8. The CDR3 contains 13 residues. In DNA form, the CDR3 reads TGTGCCAGCACAGCGGGGGCAATGGTTACGCAGTATTTT. Translation: CASTAGAMVTQYF.

CDR3 sequence: CASSFPGGAIYF. The CDR3 DNA reads TGTGCCAGCAGTTTCCCGGGGGGCGCCATATATTTT. V gene TRBV12-3 or TRBV12-4 combines with J gene TRBJ1-3; tentatively, D is TRBD1 (6 bases). V was trimmed by 3 bases and J by 11 bases, leaving 11 bases between them. This CDR3 region has 12 residues.

This clonotype was observed a few times. The CDR3 nucleotides are TGTGCCATCAGTGAGTCGGGGGAGACTAGCGGGATTGGAGGCACCGGGGAGCTGTTTTTT. Translation gives CAISESGETSGIGGTGELFF. The chain joins TRBV10-3 to TRBJ2-2, with TRBD2 identical over 11 bases. The CDR3 is made up of 20 amino acids. Trimming at V came to 0 bases and at J to 4 bases, leaving 13 bases not matched to a gene. Germline V CDR1 and CDR2: ENHRY, SYGVKD.

J is TRBJ1-1 and V is TRBV29-1; D is unclear. The CDR3 covers 13 residues. The V gene lost 4 bases and the J gene lost 4 bases, with 13 bases spanning the gap. Per the germline V gene, CDR1 is SQVTM and CDR2 is ANQGSEA. The CDR3 region has the DNA TGCAGCGTTGGCGAGGGAGGGTTCACTGAAGCTTTCTTT. Protein: CSVGEGGFTEAFF.

V and J are TRBV21-1 and TRBJ2-7; the listed D gene, TRBD2, was not tested against the DNA. TRBV21-1 is deemed a pseudogene. The CDR3 length is 14 residues. The DNA of the CDR3 is TGTGCCAGCAGCAAAGGACTAGCGGCCTACGAGCAGTACTTC. Its translation is CASSKGLAAYEQYF.

This rearrangement joins TRBV18 to TRBJ1-2, with D hard to call. The germline CDR1 and CDR2 sequences are KGHSH and LQKENI. The CDR3 has 14 residues. Trimming pared 1 base from V and 1 base from J, leaving 7 bases between. CDR3 residues: CASSPLQDNYGYTF. CDR3 DNA sequence: TGTGCCAGCTCACCACTGCAGGATAACTATGGCTACACCTTC.

This clonotype was observed a few times. The chain employs TRBV12-3 or TRBV12-4 and TRBJ2-2, with D maybe TRBD2 (5 bases). CDR3 size: 14 residues. V was clipped by 7 bases and J by 6 bases, with 15 bases between them. The CDR3 DNA reads TGTGCCAGCATAAGCCCAACTAGTTCCGGGGAGCTGTTTTTT. This sequence encodes CASISPTSSGELFF.

This clonotype showed up many times. The chain uses TRBV5-1 and TRBJ1-5, with D hard to call. V gave up 0 bases and J gave up 0 bases, with 7 bases separating them. This CDR3 contains 15 residues. Per the germline V gene, CDR1 is SGHRS and CDR2 is YFSETQ. The CDR3 DNA reads as TGCGCCAGCAGCTTGGGCGGATATAGCAATCAGCCCCAGCATTTT. This codes for CASSLGGYSNQPQHF.

This clonotype was counted a single time. A much larger clonotype is one base distant, so this may be a read error. V gene TRBV27 combines with J gene TRBJ2-7; D possibly corresponds to TRBD2 (6 bases). From germline, CDR1 is MNHEY and CDR2 SMNVEV (reference sequence). Trimming took 2 bases from V and 2 from J, leaving 7 bases between them. The CDR3 loop spans 13 amino acids. The DNA of the CDR3 is TGTGCCAGCAGTTTACGGGGGACCTACGAGCAGTACTTC. It codes for CASSLRGTYEQYF.

This clonotype has more than one count but fewer than ten. This chain uses TRBV6-4 with TRBJ2-3, with D uncertain. The CDR3 contains 14 residues. From germline, CDR1 is MRHNA and CDR2 SNTAGT. V was clipped by 2 bases and J by 2 bases, with 8 bases between them. CDR3 nucleotide sequence: TGTGCCAGCAGTGACACGGCTTTCACAGATACGCAGTATTTT. Its translation is CASSDTAFTDTQYF.